This TCR beta chain was identified in a study of cytomegalovirus exposure and HLA in healthy donors. Trimming pared 5 bases from V and 3 bases from J, leaving 10 bases between. This CDR3 contains 13 residues. Per the germline V gene, CDR1 is SGHNT and CDR2 is YENEEA. The PCR made use of 60 Vbeta and 13 Jbeta primers. Some clones are missing from TCRdb's copy, which holds only in-frame ones; the method was immunoSEQ multiplex PCR. Of approximately 100,000 clones in the sample, approximately 76% are singletons; the top ten hold roughly 4%. The chain has TRBV11-3 and TRBJ2-5; D gene uncertain. The TCR sequence derives from a man aged 35-49 years in good health and CMV-seronegative. The specimen was PBMCs. CDR3: CASSQRREETQYF. CDR3 nucleotides: TGTGCCAGCAGCCAAAGGAGAGAAGAGACCCAGTACTTC.